The following is a T cell receptor beta chain sequence with its context. Original handling: Amplification with reference gene primers provided the estimates of nucleated cell counts. Libraries were prepared by immunoSEQ multiplex PCR; TCRdb keeps only in-frame clonotypes and omits some of them. V and J calls and clone size are as listed in that table; D and trimming were resolved from the DNA. Of roughly 29,000 clones in the sample, 80% to 90% were seen once. The data are from a study of blood T cell repertoires in COVID-19. Sequenced material: peripheral blood. The TCR comes from a woman older than 75 with COVID-19, enrolled during active disease.

The CDR3 nucleotides read TGTGCCAGCAGCACCCGGACAGGGCTGAACACCGGGGAGCTGTTTTTT. This codes for CASSTRTGLNTGELFF. V is TRBV5-4 and J is TRBJ2-2; 8 bases map to TRBD1. V trimming: 4 bases; J trimming: 1 base; junction bases outside the gene matches: 6. The CDR3 length is 16 residues. Looked up from germline, CDR1 is SGHNT and CDR2 is YYREEE (reference sequence).